Following are 29 T cell receptor beta chains from one sample sequenced in a study of cytomegalovirus exposure and HLA in healthy donors. PCR amplification relied on 60 Vbeta primers (plus 13 Jbeta primers). Sequenced by immunoSEQ multiplex PCR; TCRdb stores in-frame clones only, minus some. This sample's table reports under 150,000 clones. What was sequenced was PBMCs. Source of these receptors: a woman aged 40 to 50 in good health and CMV-seronegative.

This chain joins TRBV19 and TRBJ1-4; the D is unclear. Germline CDR1 LNHDA, CDR2 SQIVND (reference sequence). The length of the CDR3 is 15 residues. Deletions cut 7 bases from V and 0 bases from J, with 12 bases between. The CDR3 here is CASKIGGSTNEKLFF. CDR3 sequence (DNA): TGTGCCAGTAAGATAGGAGGATCAACTAATGAAAAACTGTTTTTT.

The CDR3 loop is CASSSSGGIRDTQYF. CDR3 nucleotide sequence: TGCGCCAGCAGCTCCAGCGGGGGAATCCGGGATACGCAGTATTTT. V gene TRBV5-1 combines with J gene TRBJ2-3, with 8 bases that match TRBD2. The V segment lost 3 bases and the J segment 6 bases; nucleotides outside the gene matches: 9. CDR3 length: 15 residues. Germline assignment: CDR1 SGHRS and CDR2 YFSETQ.

The gene calls are TRBV11-2 and TRBJ1-6; D gene uncertain. The CDR3 has 12 residues. Germline V gene sequence: CDR1 SGHAT, CDR2 FQNNGV. Trimming pared 0 bases from V and 14 bases from J, leaving 8 bases between. CDR3 coding DNA: TGTGCCAGCAGCTTAGATCGGGAGGCCCTCCACTTT. Its translation is CASSLDREALHF.

The rearrangement uses TRBV5-5 and TRBJ1-6, with 7 bases lining up with TRBD1. V lost 4 bases to trimming and J lost 8 bases; unmatched junction nucleotides: 3. CDR3 length: 13 amino acids. Germline V gene data show CDR1 as SGHKS and CDR2 as YYEKEE (reference sequence). The CDR3 reads CASSITGDSPLHF. CDR3 DNA: TGTGCCAGCAGCATAACAGGGGATTCACCCCTCCACTTT. Full variable domain (missing parts from reference TRBV5-5 and TRBJ1-6): DAGVTQSPTHLIKTRGQQVTLRCSPISGHKSVSWYQQVLGQGPQFIFQYYEKEERGRGNFPDRFSARQFPNYSSELNVNALLLGDSALYLCASSITGDSPLHFGNGTRLTVT.

This sequence joins TRBV5-1 and TRBJ2-2, with D perhaps TRBD1 (6 bases). V was pared by 4 bases and J by 5 bases, with 15 bases between. Germline V gene sequence: CDR1 SGHRS, CDR2 YFSETQ. This CDR3 spans 15 amino acids. The CDR3 region is CASSGKDSFTGELFF. In DNA, the CDR3 is TGCGCCAGCAGCGGGAAGGACAGCTTTACCGGGGAGCTGTTTTTT.

The V gene is TRBV27, the J gene TRBJ2-7; D is possibly TRBD2 (6 bases). Germline V gene sequence: CDR1 MNHEY, CDR2 SMNVEV (reference sequence). CDR3 length equals 14 residues. V was shortened by 6 bases and J by 2 bases, with 14 bases between the two germline ends. The CDR3: CASSRLVPPYEQYF. CDR3 nucleotides: TGTGCCAGCAGCAGACTAGTTCCCCCCTACGAGCAGTACTTC.

Of note for this clone: The sample holds other DNA sequences that translate to the same CDR3. V and J are TRBV4-1 and TRBJ1-2; D is possibly TRBD1 (6 bases). The germline CDR1 and CDR2 sequences are MGHRA and YSYEKL. The V end was cut by 0 bases, the J end by 0 bases, with 20 bases between. The CDR3 has 19 residues. In DNA, the CDR3 is TGCGCCAGCAGCCAAGATACGGGGGGGCAGGGAGGCCCTAACTATGGCTACACCTTC. Amino acids: CASSQDTGGQGGPNYGYTF.

The rearrangement uses TRBV9 and TRBJ1-2; D is undetermined. Germline CDR1 reads SGDLS; CDR2 reads YYNGEE. The CDR3 spans 13 residues. The V gene lost 0 bases and the J gene lost 2 bases, with 5 bases spanning the gap. This CDR3 is CASSVVENYGYTF. Here the CDR3 DNA reads TGTGCCAGCAGCGTAGTGGAGAACTATGGCTACACCTTC.

This sequence joins TRBV5-6 and TRBJ2-5, with 8 bases lining up with TRBD2. The V gene end was trimmed by 4 bases and the J gene end by 9 bases; junction bases not matched to a gene: 17. The CDR3 is 16 amino acids. CDR1 and CDR2 from the germline V gene are SGHDT and YYEEEE. DNA of the CDR3: TGTGCCAGCAGCCTCCCCGGGACTAGGGAAGAGAGGTCCCAGTACTTC. Translated: CASSLPGTREERSQYF. The variable domain in full, with the rest retrieved from reference TRBV5-6 and TRBJ2-5, is DAGVTQSPTHLIKTRGQQVTLRCSPKSGHDTVSWYQQALGQGPQFIFQYYEEEERQRGNFPDRFSGHQFPNYSSELNVNALLLGDSALYLCASSLPGTREERSQYFGPGTRLLVL.

The chain's CDR3 is CASSWSGTVNQPQHF. CDR3 nucleotides: TGTGCCAGCAGTTGGTCCGGGACAGTTAATCAGCCCCAGCATTTT. The V gene is TRBV2, the J gene TRBJ1-5; 7 bases are shared with TRBD1. The ends lost 5 bases at V and 4 bases at J; junction bases unmatched: 8. Per the germline V gene, CDR1 is SNHLY and CDR2 is FYNNEI. The CDR3 is made up of 15 amino acids.

The chain recombines TRBV28 with TRBJ1-2; TRBD1 agrees at 9 bases. The CDR3 covers 15 residues. Unmatched junction bases numbered 6, after V lost 5 bases and J lost 2 bases. Looked up from germline, CDR1 is MDHEN and CDR2 is SYDVKM. CDR3 sequence: CASSRRDRANYGYTF. The CDR3 region has the DNA TGTGCCAGCAGTCGGAGGGACAGGGCAAACTATGGCTACACCTTC.

The genes are TRBV10-3 and TRBJ2-4; 7 bases fit TRBD1. V gave up 5 bases and J gave up 16 bases; unmatched junction bases: 11. Germline CDR1 and CDR2: ENHRY and SYGVKD. CDR3 size: 12 residues. The DNA of the CDR3 is TGTGCCATCAGTAGTGACAGGGAGAGGAGTTACTTC. It translates to CAISSDRERSYF.

This chain connects TRBV15 to TRBJ1-5; D unclear. The length of the CDR3 is 16 residues. V lost 0 bases and J lost 0, with 9 bases in between. Germline loops: CDR1 LNHNV, CDR2 YYDKDF (reference sequence). CDR3 DNA sequence: TGTGCCACCAGCAGAGATCGTTTAAATAGCAATCAGCCCCAGCATTTT. It is translated as CATSRDRLNSNQPQHF.

The chain combines TRBV15 with TRBJ2-3; D possibly corresponds to TRBD2 (5 bases). The V and J ends lost 3 bases and 6 bases respectively, with 16 bases between them. Germline CDR1 and CDR2: LNHNV and YYDKDF (reference sequence). This CDR3 spans 15 amino acids. The CDR3 DNA reads TGTGCCACCAGCAGGACTCAGCGGAGGTTGGATACGCAGTATTTT. This gives the protein CATSRTQRRLDTQYF.

The V call is TRBV2, the J call TRBJ2-1, with 11 bases matching TRBD2. This CDR3 is 16 amino acids long. Per the germline V gene, CDR1 is SNHLY and CDR2 is FYNNEI. The V and J ends lost 3 bases and 9 bases, in that order; junction bases with no gene match: 10. The CDR3 here is CASSDRLAGGRGEQFF. Written as DNA, the CDR3 is TGTGCCAGCAGTGACCGGCTAGCGGGGGGCCGGGGTGAGCAGTTCTTC.

The chain couples TRBV19 to TRBJ1-2; 8 bases are a match to TRBD1. V trimming: 8 bases; J trimming: 4 bases; junction bases outside the gene matches: 3. This CDR3 spans 12 amino acids. Per the germline V gene, CDR1 is LNHDA and CDR2 is SQIVND (reference sequence). The CDR3, as DNA: TGTGCCAGTGGCGGGACAGGCTATGGCTACACCTTC. It encodes CASGGTGYGYTF.

The V call is TRBV7-8, the J call TRBJ1-5; TRBD1 might be the D (6 bases). The V and J ends lost 1 base and 7 bases respectively, with 11 bases between them. CDR3 length: 14 residues. CDR1 and CDR2 from the germline V gene are SGHVS and FQNEAQ. CDR3 coding DNA: TGTGCCAGCAGCTTAGTTCACAGGGCCCAGCCCCAGCATTTT. Translation gives CASSLVHRAQPQHF.

This chain connects TRBV5-1 to TRBJ1-2, with 9 nucleotides matching TRBD1. This CDR3 has 15 amino acids. Trimming cost V 4 bases and J 4 bases; bases outside gene matches: 8. Germline lookup yields CDR1 SGHRS and CDR2 YFSETQ. The CDR3 spells CASSVGTGKPYGYTF. CDR3 nucleotides: TGCGCCAGCAGCGTCGGGACAGGGAAACCCTATGGCTACACCTTC.

This sequence joins TRBV5-5 and TRBJ1-4; D is perhaps TRBD1 (6 bases). CDR1 and CDR2 (germline): SGHKS, YYEKEE (reference sequence). The CDR3 has 15 residues. V was pared by 6 bases and J by 8 bases, with 20 bases between. For the CDR3, the DNA is TGTGCCAGCACTCAGGGGACACCCCTCGGGGAAAAACTGTTTTTT. It yields the protein CASTQGTPLGEKLFF.

This chain uses TRBV5-1 with TRBJ2-3, with 10 nucleotides matching TRBD2. The CDR3 loop spans 15 amino acids. V lost 0 bases, J lost 6 bases, and 4 bases stayed unmatched. Germline-derived CDR1 and CDR2 are SGHRS and YFSETQ. The CDR3 protein is CASSLVSGGKDTQYF. As DNA, the CDR3 is TGCGCCAGCAGCTTGGTTAGCGGGGGGAAGGATACGCAGTATTTT. The whole variable domain, remainder taken from reference TRBV5-1 and TRBJ2-3, is KAGVTQTPRYLIKTRGQQVTLSCSPISGHRSVSWYQQTPGQGLQFLFEYFSETQRNKGNFPGRFSGRQFSNSRSEMNVSTLELGDSALYLCASSLVSGGKDTQYFGPGTRLTVL.

J is TRBJ1-4 and V is TRBV7-6, with 10 bases lining up with TRBD1. Germline lookup yields CDR1 SGHVS and CDR2 FNYEAQ. The CDR3 covers 15 residues. V lost 6 bases, J lost 8 bases, and 9 bases stayed unmatched. The CDR3 region has the DNA TGTGCCAGCAGTCAACCCGGACAGGGGGGGGAAAAACTGTTTTTT. The encoded protein is CASSQPGQGGEKLFF.

The gene calls are TRBV6-4 and TRBJ2-1, with 11 bases identical to TRBD2. Germline V gene data show CDR1 as MRHNA and CDR2 as SNTAGT. The CDR3 length is 15 residues. The V segment lost 5 bases and the J segment 7 bases; nucleotides outside the gene matches: 7. The CDR3 DNA follows: TGTGCCAGCAGTCGGGGGACTAGCGGTGGGAATGAGCAGTTCTTC. Translated: CASSRGTSGGNEQFF.

This rearrangement joins TRBV23-1 to TRBJ2-1, with TRBD1 as a possible D gene (5 bases). TRBV23-1 is designated an ORF whose function remains uncertain. This CDR3 contains 13 residues. V was pared by 0 bases and J by 9 bases, with 9 bases between. The CDR3 coding sequence is TGCGCCAGCAGTCAATCTTCAGGGTGTGAGCAGTTCTTC. Protein sequence: CASSQSSGCEQFF.

This chain joins TRBV27 and TRBJ1-2; a weak D match, TRBD1 (6 bases). CDR1 is MNHEY, CDR2 SMNVEV, per germline (reference sequence). CDR3 size: 11 residues. V was trimmed by 6 bases and J by 9 bases, leaving 11 bases between them. The CDR3 sequence: CASRGAQSYTF. The CDR3 nucleotides read TGTGCCAGCAGGGGGGCGCAGAGCTACACCTTC.

V and J are TRBV19 and TRBJ1-2; TRBD1 aligns across 11 bases. Losses at the gene ends were 5 bases for V and 4 bases for J; bases not matched to a gene: 6. Germline CDR1 is LNHDA and CDR2 is SQIVND (reference sequence). The CDR3 is 15 amino acids. CDR3 sequence: CASSPRTGGGYGYTF. CDR3 DNA: TGTGCCAGTAGTCCTAGGACAGGGGGCGGCTATGGCTACACCTTC.

CDR3 sequence: CASSLVGDTEAFF. For the CDR3, the DNA is TGTGCCAGCAGCTTAGTAGGGGACACTGAAGCTTTCTTT. The rearrangement links TRBV11-3 to TRBJ1-1; D is perhaps TRBD1 (5 bases). This CDR3 is built from 13 residues. V was shortened by 1 base and J by 3 bases, with 6 bases between the two germline ends. Germline CDR1 SGHNT, CDR2 YENEEA. The full variable domain, rest sourced from reference TRBV11-3 and TRBJ1-1, is EAGVVQSPRYKIIEKKQPVAFWCNPISGHNTLYWYLQNLGQGPELLIRYENEEAVDDSQLPKDRFSAERLKGVDSTLKIQPAELGDSAVYLCASSLVGDTEAFFGQGTRLTVV.

The chain employs TRBV19 and TRBJ2-1; 7 bases fit TRBD2. CDR1 and CDR2 (germline): LNHDA, SQIVND (reference sequence). CDR3 length: 13 amino acids. The ends lost 7 bases at V and 13 bases at J; junction bases unmatched: 13. CDR3 protein: CASTIESGAHQFF. The CDR3 DNA is TGTGCCAGTACCATAGAGAGCGGGGCGCATCAGTTCTTC.

The chain links TRBV10-3 to TRBJ1-4, with 7 positions matching TRBD1. Germline CDR1 is ENHRY and CDR2 is SYGVKD. With 10 bases clipped from V and 0 bases from J, the junction kept 8 bases outside the gene matches. There are 15 residues in the CDR3. The CDR3 DNA is TGTGCCACCGGGGACAGCGTTGCAACTAATGAAAAACTGTTTTTT. Its protein product is CATGDSVATNEKLFF.

The chain joins TRBV5-5 to TRBJ2-5; 7 bases are shared with TRBD2. After removal of 3 bases from V and 2 bases from J, the junction contained 7 bases not matched to a gene. CDR1 is SGHKS and CDR2 is YYEKEE in the germline V gene (reference sequence). The CDR3 is 15 amino acids. The CDR3 nucleotides are TGTGCCAGCAGCTACGGGGAGGGAAGGCAAGAGACCCAGTACTTC. Translation gives CASSYGEGRQETQYF. Together with reference TRBV5-5 and TRBJ2-5, the CDR3 gives the full variable domain: DAGVTQSPTHLIKTRGQQVTLRCSPISGHKSVSWYQQVLGQGPQFIFQYYEKEERGRGNFPDRFSARQFPNYSSELNVNALLLGDSALYLCASSYGEGRQETQYFGPGTRLLVL.